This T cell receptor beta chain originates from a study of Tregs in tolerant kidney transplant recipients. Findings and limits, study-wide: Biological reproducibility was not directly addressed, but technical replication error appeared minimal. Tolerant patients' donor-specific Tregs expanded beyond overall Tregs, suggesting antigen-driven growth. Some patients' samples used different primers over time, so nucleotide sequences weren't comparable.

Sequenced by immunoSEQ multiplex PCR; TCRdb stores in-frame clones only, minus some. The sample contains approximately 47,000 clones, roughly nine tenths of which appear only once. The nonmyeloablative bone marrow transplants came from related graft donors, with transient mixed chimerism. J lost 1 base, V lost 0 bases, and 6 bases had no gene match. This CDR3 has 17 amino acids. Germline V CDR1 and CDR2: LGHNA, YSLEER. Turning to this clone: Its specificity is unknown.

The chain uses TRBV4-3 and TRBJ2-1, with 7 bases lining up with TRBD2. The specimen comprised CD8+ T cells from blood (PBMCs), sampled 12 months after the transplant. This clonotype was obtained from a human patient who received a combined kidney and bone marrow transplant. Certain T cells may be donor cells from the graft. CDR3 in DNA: TGCGCCAGCAGCCAAGATAGGGAGGGGTGGTCCTACAATGAGCAGTTCTTC. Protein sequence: CASSQDREGWSYNEQFF.